This T cell receptor (beta chain) was captured by sequencing in a study of T cells in women clearing cervical HPV infection. Background on the study: Donors had HPV16-related CIN3 or worse; 2 had invasive cancer.

Cervical HPV DNA detected by MY09/MY11 PCR, typed by dot-blot. Study-level findings and limits: Repertoire richness, not evenness, was significantly elevated in CIN3+ cases versus controls. Unknown T-cell numbers per sample may underlie the richness differences.

The CDR3 totals 11 residues. Germline V gene data show CDR1 as SGHVS and CDR2 as FQNEAQ. Comment on this clone: Its antigen is as yet unknown. Sequencing ends 3 residues short of the CDR3 end; the germline J gene provides the rest.

Profiled with immunoSEQ multiplex PCR; TCRdb holds only in-frame clones, not every one. The table lists tens of thousands of clones. This receptor was obtained from a woman aged 18-69 years with a cervical HPV16 infection that either progressed to CIN3+ or cleared (not recorded which). The chain combines TRBV7-8 with TRBJ1-2; D ambiguous. The sample comprised blood buffy coat. The DNA read from the CDR3 is TGTGCCAGCAGCTTAGGCGCAAGC. It yields the protein CASSLGAS. The whole CDR3 sequence reads CASSLGASYTF.